Shown below are 31 T cell receptor beta chains from a single sample sequenced in a study of OX40 agonist ivuxolimab in advanced cancers. The protocol was immunoSEQ multiplex PCR, while the TCRdb copy is restricted to in-frame clones and leaves out a portion. The table has around 48,000 clones, approximately 84% seen once. The specimen was CD4+ or CD8+ T cells sorted from blood, collected in a trial of the OX40 agonist ivuxolimab. These receptors all come from an adult with an advanced solid tumor such as melanoma, head and neck, liver or kidney cancer.

This clone was seen a handful of times. Within the sample, other DNA sequences also encode this same CDR3. This sequence joins TRBV28 and TRBJ2-2; TRBD1 is a possible D gene (6 bases). Trimming cost V 2 bases and J 0 bases, with 7 bases left between them. CDR1 and CDR2 (germline): MDHEN, SYDVKM. This CDR3 has 15 residues. CDR3 sequence: CASSLPGANTGELFF. Written as DNA, the CDR3 is TGTGCCAGCAGTTTACCAGGGGCGAACACCGGGGAGCTGTTTTTT.

The genes are TRBV9 and TRBJ1-2; 7 bases agree with TRBD1. The junction had 17 bases not matched to a gene; V was cut back by 4 bases and J by 8 bases. Germline CDR1 SGDLS, CDR2 YYNGEE. There are 16 residues in the CDR3. CDR3 DNA sequence: TGTGCCAGCAGCCACTTCTCGACAGGGTTAGTATGGGGCTACACCTTC. The encoded protein is CASSHFSTGLVWGYTF.

The gene calls are TRBV7-8 and TRBJ2-7; no firm D call. The length of the CDR3 is 14 residues. Germline V gene lookup returns CDR1 SGHVS and CDR2 FQNEAQ. The V and J ends lost 0 bases and 0 bases respectively, with 6 bases between them. The CDR3 DNA follows: TGTGCCAGCAGCTTAGCTGGCACCTCCTACGAGCAGTACTTC. Translating it yields CASSLAGTSYEQYF.

The chain combines TRBV30 with TRBJ2-5; D gene uncertain. The CDR3 extends over 13 amino acids. The germline V and J ends were trimmed by 4 bases and 1 base, with 10 bases remaining between them. CDR1 is GTSNPN and CDR2 is SVGIG in the germline V gene (reference sequence). The DNA for the CDR3 is TGTGCCTGGAAGAGGCAGGTCCAAGAGACCCAGTACTTC. This gives the protein CAWKRQVQETQYF.

The chain couples TRBV5-4 to TRBJ1-1; D might be TRBD1 (5 bases). CDR1 and CDR2 (germline): SGHNT, YYREEE (reference sequence). The CDR3 loop spans 14 amino acids. V was trimmed by 0 bases and J by 5 bases, leaving 11 bases between them. DNA of the CDR3: TGTGCCAGCAGCTTGGGAGGTGGGGGAACTGAAGCTTTCTTT. It translates to CASSLGGGGTEAFF.

The chain is built from TRBV5-1 and TRBJ2-7, with 8 bases lining up with TRBD1. This CDR3 has 14 amino acids. Germline values: CDR1 SGHRS, CDR2 YFSETQ. V lost 4 bases to trimming and J lost 0 bases; unmatched junction nucleotides: 3. The CDR3, as DNA: TGCGCCAGCAGCCGGGACAGGAGCTCCTACGAGCAGTACTTC. It encodes CASSRDRSSYEQYF. Complete variable domain (other parts from reference TRBV5-1 and TRBJ2-7): KAGVTQTPRYLIKTRGQQVTLSCSPISGHRSVSWYQQTPGQGLQFLFEYFSETQRNKGNFPGRFSGRQFSNSRSEMNVSTLELGDSALYLCASSRDRSSYEQYFGPGTRLTVT.

The chain is built from TRBV25-1 and TRBJ2-5; 8 bases match TRBD2. CDR3 size: 14 residues. Germline V gene lookup returns CDR1 MGHDK and CDR2 SYGVNS. V gave up 5 bases and J gave up 5 bases; unmatched junction bases: 7. CDR3 loop: CASSSSGSPETQYF. The CDR3 bases are TGTGCCAGCAGTTCGAGCGGGAGTCCGGAGACCCAGTACTTC.

This chain links TRBV5-1 with TRBJ2-1; TRBD1 matches at 9 bases. The CDR3 extends over 15 amino acids. Germline assignment: CDR1 SGHRS and CDR2 YFSETQ. With 4 bases clipped from V and 4 bases from J, the junction kept 6 bases outside the gene matches. As DNA, the CDR3 is TGCGCCAGCAGCCTCGGACAGGGGACGTACAATGAGCAGTTCTTC. Protein product: CASSLGQGTYNEQFF.

The chain links TRBV2 to TRBJ2-7; the D call may be TRBD1 or TRBD2 (5 bases each). Trimming left V 7 bases short and J 3 bases short, with 13 bases between. The CDR3 is 13 amino acids. Germline-derived CDR1 and CDR2 are SNHLY and FYNNEI. The chain's CDR3 is CASTPGRSYEQYF. The DNA of the CDR3 is TGTGCCAGCACCCCGGGACGGAGCTACGAGCAGTACTTC.

The chain has TRBV29-1 and TRBJ2-5; D may be TRBD1 (5 bases). V lost 6 bases to trimming and J lost 3 bases, with 17 bases between them. CDR3 length equals 14 residues. In germline, CDR1 is SQVTM, CDR2 ANQGSEA. The CDR3 sequence: CSVAPWGFEETQYF. The CDR3 DNA reads as TGCAGCGTGGCTCCGTGGGGCTTCGAAGAGACCCAGTACTTC.

The chain joins TRBV28 to TRBJ1-1; D remains ambiguous. This CDR3 is 13 amino acids long. CDR1 and CDR2 from the germline V gene are MDHEN and SYDVKM. Trimming left V 2 bases short and J 8 bases short, with 12 bases between. The CDR3 loop is CASSLGVAGEAFF. The CDR3 nucleotides read TGTGCCAGCAGTTTAGGGGTAGCGGGCGAAGCTTTCTTT.

The V gene is TRBV11-2, the J gene TRBJ1-1; 7 bases are shared with TRBD1. The CDR3 has 15 residues. The germline V gene encodes CDR1 SGHAT and CDR2 FQNNGV. The V segment lost 4 bases and the J segment 1 base; nucleotides outside the gene matches: 6. CDR3 nucleotides: TGTGCCAGCAGCTACACCTACAGGGGGAACACTGAAGCTTTCTTT. Translating gives CASSYTYRGNTEAFF.

This clone showed up just once. The rearrangement links TRBV7-2 to TRBJ2-1, with 7 nucleotides matching TRBD1. Germline V gives CDR1 SGHTA, CDR2 FQGNSA. The V segment lost 5 bases and the J segment 6 bases; nucleotides outside the gene matches: 10. This CDR3 region has 15 residues. CDR3 protein: CASSLLGQSLNEQFF. In DNA, the CDR3 is TGTGCCAGCAGCCTCCTGGGACAGAGCCTCAATGAGCAGTTCTTC.

This chain uses TRBV4-2 with TRBJ1-2; TRBD1 is a possible D gene (6 bases). The CDR3 is 15 residues long. Germline loops: CDR1 LGHNA, CDR2 YNFKEQ. V was pared by 0 bases and J by 5 bases, with 13 bases between. The CDR3 region is CASSQEPTGKYGYTF. The CDR3 region has the DNA TGTGCCAGCAGCCAAGAACCCACAGGGAAGTATGGCTACACCTTC.

This chain connects TRBV5-6 to TRBJ1-1; no reliable D call. V was cut by 4 bases and J by 0 bases, with 13 bases left in between. The CDR3 extends over 15 amino acids. Germline V gives CDR1 SGHDT, CDR2 YYEEEE. CDR3: CASSGDGRMNTEAFF. The DNA of the CDR3 is TGTGCCAGCAGCGGAGATGGGAGGATGAACACTGAAGCTTTCTTT.

The chain joins TRBV2 to TRBJ2-5, with TRBD2 identical over 7 bases. The CDR3 is 13 residues long. Per the germline V gene, CDR1 is SNHLY and CDR2 is FYNNEI. Trimming at V came to 5 bases and at J to 5 bases, leaving 5 bases not matched to a gene. CDR3 coding DNA: TGTGCCAGCAGTTCGACTAGCCTGGAGACCCAGTACTTC. It is translated as CASSSTSLETQYF.

The J gene is TRBJ2-3, the V gene TRBV30; D is possibly TRBD2 (6 bases). The CDR3 is made up of 16 amino acids. Germline values: CDR1 GTSNPN, CDR2 SVGIG (reference sequence). Trimming pared 2 bases from V and 0 bases from J, leaving 15 bases between. The CDR3 loop is CAWSPPLARSTDTQYF. CDR3 nucleotides: TGTGCCTGGAGTCCCCCCCTAGCGCGGAGCACAGATACGCAGTATTTT. Full variable domain (rest looked up from reference TRBV30 and TRBJ2-3): SQTIHQWPATLVQPVGSPLSLECTVEGTSNPNLYWYRQAAGRGLQLLFYSVGIGQISSEVPQNLSASRPQDRQFILSSKKLLLSDSGFYLCAWSPPLARSTDTQYFGPGTRLTVL.

V and J are TRBV19 and TRBJ2-3; maybe TRBD2 (5 bases). CDR1 is LNHDA and CDR2 is SQIVND in the germline V gene (reference sequence). The CDR3 loop spans 18 amino acids. Trimming removed 3 bases at V and 1 base at J, with 20 bases between. This CDR3 is CASSIPSRGSLGTDTQYF. CDR3 DNA: TGTGCCAGTAGTATCCCCAGTAGAGGGAGTCTTGGCACAGATACGCAGTATTTT. The complete variable domain, with remaining parts taken from reference TRBV19 and TRBJ2-3, reads DGGITQSPKYLFRKEGQNVTLSCEQNLNHDAMYWYRQDPGQGLRLIYYSQIVNDFQKGDIAEGYSVSREKKESFPLTVTSAQKNPTAFYLCASSIPSRGSLGTDTQYFGPGTRLTVL.

The rearrangement joins TRBV16 to TRBJ1-1; the D is unclear. Between the trimmed V and J ends, which lost 4 bases and 10 bases, there was a span of 10 bases. The CDR3 contains 11 residues. Germline CDR1 reads KGHSY; CDR2 reads FQNENV. The CDR3 reads CASSRSIGAFF. The CDR3 DNA reads TGTGCCAGCAGCCGCAGCATAGGAGCTTTCTTT.

This clone was detected a few times. The chain is built from TRBV5-1 and TRBJ2-7; D gene ambiguous. This CDR3 region has 14 residues. V gave up 7 bases and J gave up 2 bases, with 16 bases separating them. The germline V gene has CDR1 SGHRS and CDR2 YFSETQ. The CDR3 region has the DNA TGCGCCAGCGGCTCTGGGGTGGAGCCCTACGAGCAGTACTTC. Translation: CASGSGVEPYEQYF.

The genes are TRBV5-5 and TRBJ2-3; D not resolved. V was clipped by 3 bases and J by 2 bases, with 7 bases between them. The CDR3 consists of 13 residues. The germline V gene encodes CDR1 SGHKS and CDR2 YYEKEE (reference sequence). DNA for the CDR3: TGTGCCAGCAGCTCCCCGTACACAGATACGCAGTATTTT. It encodes CASSSPYTDTQYF.

The V call is TRBV9, the J call TRBJ1-4, with TRBD1 matching 7 bases. Germline CDR1 SGDLS, CDR2 YYNGEE. V was clipped by 3 bases and J by 8 bases; unmatched bases: 13. This CDR3 region has 16 residues. The DNA of the CDR3 is TGTGCCAGCAGCGAGTCTCCGGGACAGAGGGGGGAAAAACTGTTTTTT. This sequence encodes CASSESPGQRGEKLFF.

This rearrangement joins TRBV7-2 to TRBJ2-3, with D uncertain. Trimming took off 6 bases at V and 2 bases at J, with 6 bases between the two ends. The CDR3 is 12 amino acids. Germline V gene data show CDR1 as SGHTA and CDR2 as FQGNSA. CDR3 in DNA: TGTGCCAGCAGGAGTAACACAGATACGCAGTATTTT. This translates into CASRSNTDTQYF. The variable domain in full, completed from reference TRBV7-2 and TRBJ2-3, reads GAGVSQSPSNKVTEKGKDVELRCDPISGHTALYWYRQSLGQGLEFLIYFQGNSAPDKSGLPSDRFSAERTGGSVSTLTIQRTQQEDSAVYLCASRSNTDTQYFGPGTRLTVL.

This clone was detected only once. J is TRBJ2-5 and V is TRBV9; D unclear. V was trimmed by 0 bases and J by 0 bases, leaving 9 bases between them. CDR3 length: 15 residues. Germline values: CDR1 SGDLS, CDR2 YYNGEE. CDR3 sequence reads: CASSVGLLYQETQYF. The CDR3 region has the DNA TGTGCCAGCAGCGTAGGTCTCCTCTACCAAGAGACCCAGTACTTC.

V usage is TRBV5-4 and J usage is TRBJ2-5, with a possible D match to TRBD1 (5 bases). The last part of the DNA fits TRBJ2-7 better; the J call may be wrong. The CDR3 spans 15 residues. Per germline, CDR1 SGHNT and CDR2 YYREEE (reference sequence). For the CDR3, the DNA is TGTGCCAGCAGCTTGGGCAGGGCATCAAGGTACGAGCAGTACTTC. Its translation is CASSLGRASRYEQYF.

This chain connects TRBV28 to TRBJ1-1; D unclear. The CDR3 totals 14 residues. Germline CDR1 MDHEN, CDR2 SYDVKM. The V end lost 4 bases, the J end lost 1 base, and 10 bases lay between the germline ends. The CDR3 region is CASSSTAPNTEAFF. CDR3 DNA: TGTGCCAGCAGTTCGACGGCCCCGAACACTGAAGCTTTCTTT. Filled out from reference TRBV28 and TRBJ1-1, the complete variable domain reads DVKVTQSSRYLVKRTGEKVFLECVQDMDHENMFWYRQDPGLGLRLIYFSYDVKMKEKGDIPEGYSVSREKKERFSLILESASTNQTSMYLCASSSTAPNTEAFFGQGTRLTVV.

The V call is TRBV9, the J call TRBJ2-3; maybe TRBD1 (5 bases). The CDR3 is made up of 15 amino acids. Germline CDR1 and CDR2: SGDLS and YYNGEE. V was shortened by 0 bases and J by 1 base, with 9 bases between the two germline ends. The DNA for the CDR3 is TGTGCCAGCAGCGTAGTAGAAGGGGGCACAGATACGCAGTATTTT. This codes for CASSVVEGGTDTQYF.

The chain joins TRBV28 to TRBJ1-1, with D possibly TRBD1 on 6 matching bases. The germline V gene has CDR1 MDHEN and CDR2 SYDVKM. The length of the CDR3 is 15 residues. Trimming pared 3 bases from V and 2 bases from J, leaving 13 bases between. CDR3 nucleotides: TGTGCCAGCAGTTTTTGGGGGCGCGGTAACACTGAAGCTTTCTTT. This codes for CASSFWGRGNTEAFF. Full variable domain (missing parts from reference TRBV28 and TRBJ1-1): DVKVTQSSRYLVKRTGEKVFLECVQDMDHENMFWYRQDPGLGLRLIYFSYDVKMKEKGDIPEGYSVSREKKERFSLILESASTNQTSMYLCASSFWGRGNTEAFFGQGTRLTVV.

The rearrangement uses TRBV6-4 and TRBJ2-6; 7 positions match TRBD1. The CDR3 is 14 amino acids. Germline CDR1 and CDR2: MRHNA and SNTAGT. With V trimmed by 8 bases and J by 1 base, 2 bases remained unmatched. CDR3 sequence (DNA): TGTGCCAGCGGCAGGGGGTCTGGGGCCAACGTCCTGACTTTC. Its protein is CASGRGSGANVLTF.

The CDR3 DNA is TGTGCCAGCAGCCCCCGGGACAGGGAGACCCAGTACTTC. This codes for CASSPRDRETQYF. The V and J genes are TRBV5-4 and TRBJ2-5, with 8 bases aligning to TRBD1. This CDR3 comprises 13 residues. From germline, CDR1 is SGHNT and CDR2 YYREEE (reference sequence). V shed 4 bases, J shed 5 bases, and the junction held 4 bases outside the gene matches.

The V gene is TRBV15, the J gene TRBJ1-5; maybe TRBD1 (5 bases). V lost 1 base to trimming and J lost 5 bases, with 9 bases between them. Germline assignment: CDR1 LNHNV and CDR2 YYDKDF (reference sequence). The CDR3 covers 14 residues. The CDR3 bases are TGTGCCACCAGCAGAGGTCAAGGGGATCAGCCCCAGCATTTT. The encoded protein is CATSRGQGDQPQHF.